A selection of T cell receptor beta chains follows, all from one sample in a study of spatial heterogeneity in lung cancer. TCRdb recomputed calls from the 5' RACE reads with MiXCR, one row per CDR3 protein. Of around 63,000 distinct CDR3 sequences in the sample, under 7.5% were seen once. The specimen comprised PBMCs, sampled at surgery. These receptor sequences come from a female donor with early-stage non-small cell lung cancer. Both conserved end residues are part of each CDR3. The D gene is left open where the match is weak. Clone size, where shown, is once, few, many, or a class for clones that have expanded.

DNA: TGTGCCAGCAGCCGGACGCCCAGCTCTGGAAACACCATATATTTT; CDR3: CASSRTPSSGNTIYF; V: TRBV7-9; size: many; J: TRBJ1-3; D: NA
DNA: TGTGCCAGCAGCTTAGAGACAGGGGGCAGGCAGCCCCAGCATTTT; CDR3: CASSLETGGRQPQHF; V: TRBV7-6; size: many; J: TRBJ1-5; D: TRBD1
DNA: TGTGCCAGTAGTACCGGGACTCCCTACGAGCAGTACTTC; CDR3: CASSTGTPYEQYF; V: TRBV19; size: many; J: TRBJ2-7; D: NA
DNA: TGTGCCAGCAGCGGAACAGGACACCCCACAGATACGCAGTATTTT; CDR3: CASSGTGHPTDTQYF; V: TRBV9; size: many; J: TRBJ2-3; D: NA
DNA: TGTGCCAGCAGCTTCGGGACAGACAATCAGCCCCAGCATTTT; CDR3: CASSFGTDNQPQHF; V: TRBV7-9; size: many; J: TRBJ1-5; D: TRBD1
DNA: TGTGCCACCGCGAGGGTCGGCACAGATACGCAGTATTTT; CDR3: CATARVGTDTQYF; V: TRBV7-3; size: many; J: TRBJ2-3; D: NA
DNA: TGTGCCAGCAGTGATTCGGGGGATATGGATGAGCAGTTCTTC; CDR3: CASSDSGDMDEQFF; V: TRBV2; size: many; J: TRBJ2-1; D: NA
DNA: TGTGCCAGCAGCTATTCTCAGGGCGCCTACAATGAGCAGCTCTTC; CDR3: CASSYSQGAYNEQLF; V: TRBV7-2; size: NA; J: TRBJ2-1; D: NA
DNA: TGTGCCAGCAGCTTAGCTAGCGGGGAAGAGACCCAGTACTTC; CDR3: CASSLASGEETQYF; V: TRBV7-6; size: many; J: TRBJ2-5; D: TRBD2
DNA: TGTGCCATCAGTGAGTCAGGAGGGGGCGATGAAAAACTGTTTTTT; CDR3: CAISESGGGDEKLFF; V: TRBV10-3; size: NA; J: TRBJ1-4; D: TRBD1
DNA: TGCGCCAGCAGCTTTGGCGGTACCTACGAGCAGTACTTC; CDR3: CASSFGGTYEQYF; V: TRBV5-1; size: many; J: TRBJ2-7; D: NA
DNA: TGCGCCAGCAGCCCGCCGGGACAGGGCCATAGTGAGCAGTTCTTC; CDR3: CASSPPGQGHSEQFF; V: TRBV5-1; size: many; J: TRBJ2-1; D: TRBD1
DNA: TGTGCCAGCAGCGTAGGGACTAGCGGGAGTCAGTTCTTC; CDR3: CASSVGTSGSQFF; V: TRBV9; size: few; J: TRBJ2-1; D: TRBD2
DNA: TGTGCCAGCAGTCCCGACAGGGGGCCAACTGAAGCTTTCTTT; CDR3: CASSPDRGPTEAFF; V: TRBV28; size: many; J: TRBJ1-1; D: TRBD1
DNA: TGTGCCATCAGGGACCAGGGTAATAGCGCTGAAGCTTTCTTT; CDR3: CAIRDQGNSAEAFF; V: TRBV10-3; size: few; J: TRBJ1-1; D: NA
DNA: TGTGCCAGCAGCACCCGACAGGGAGGAACCGGGGAGCTGTTTTTT; CDR3: CASSTRQGGTGELFF; V: TRBV5-4; size: few; J: TRBJ2-2; D: NA
DNA: TGTGCCAGCAGCTTAGAAGAGGTGACAGATGCTCGTGATACGCAGTATTTT; CDR3: CASSLEEVTDARDTQYF; V: TRBV11-2; size: NA; J: TRBJ2-3; D: NA
DNA: TGTGCCAGCAGCTTAGAGGGGCTGCGGCCTGAAGCTTTCTTT; CDR3: CASSLEGLRPEAFF; V: TRBV7-3; size: NA; J: TRBJ1-1; D: NA
DNA: TGTGCCAGCGGGGGAAGAGACAGGGGGCCGGAGACCCAGTACTTC; CDR3: CASGGRDRGPETQYF; V: TRBV2; size: many; J: TRBJ2-5; D: TRBD1
DNA: TGTGCCAGCTCAGGTACAGGAACTCAGCCCCAGCATTTT; CDR3: CASSGTGTQPQHF; V: TRBV18; size: many; J: TRBJ1-5; D: NA